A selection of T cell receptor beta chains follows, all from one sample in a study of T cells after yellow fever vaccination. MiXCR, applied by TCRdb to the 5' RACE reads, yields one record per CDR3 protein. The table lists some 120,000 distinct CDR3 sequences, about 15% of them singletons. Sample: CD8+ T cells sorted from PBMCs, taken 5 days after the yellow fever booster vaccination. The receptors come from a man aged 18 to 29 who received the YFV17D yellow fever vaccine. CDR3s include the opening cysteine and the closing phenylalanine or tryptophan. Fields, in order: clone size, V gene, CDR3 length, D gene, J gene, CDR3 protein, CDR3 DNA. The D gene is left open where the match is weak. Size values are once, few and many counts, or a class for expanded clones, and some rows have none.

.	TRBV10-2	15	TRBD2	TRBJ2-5	CASSPSGGAGSTQYF	TGCGCCAGCAGTCCCAGCGGGGGGGCAGGAAGTACCCAGTACTTC
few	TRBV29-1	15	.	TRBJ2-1	CSVEGVGSSYNEQFF	TGCAGCGTTGAAGGGGTTGGGAGCTCCTACAATGAGCAGTTCTTC
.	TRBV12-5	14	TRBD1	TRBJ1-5	CASGLGTGVQPQHF	TGTGCTAGTGGTTTAGGGACAGGGGTTCAGCCCCAGCATTTT
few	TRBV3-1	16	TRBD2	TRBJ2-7	CASSQTGLAGSYEQYF	TGTGCCAGCAGCCAAACGGGACTAGCGGGCTCCTACGAGCAGTACTTC
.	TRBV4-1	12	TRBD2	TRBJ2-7	CACSQGLAEQYF	TGCGCCTGCAGCCAGGGACTAGCCGAGCAGTACTTC
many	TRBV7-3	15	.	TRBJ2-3	CASSLVGGPTDTQYF	TGTGCCAGCAGCTTAGTGGGGGGGCCCACAGATACGCAGTATTTT
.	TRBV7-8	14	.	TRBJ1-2	CASSSRTINYGYTF	TGTGCCAGCAGTTCTAGGACAATTAACTATGGCTACACCTTC
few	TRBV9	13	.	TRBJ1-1	CASSVEGDTEAFF	TGTGCCAGCAGCGTAGAGGGGGACACTGAAGCTTTCTTT
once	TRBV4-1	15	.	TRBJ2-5	CASSADSTMQETQYF	TGCGCCAGCAGCGCGGACAGCACGATGCAAGAGACCCAGTACTTC
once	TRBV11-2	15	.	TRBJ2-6	CASPGWSSGANVLTF	TGTGCCAGCCCCGGGTGGAGCTCTGGGGCCAACGTCCTGACTTTC
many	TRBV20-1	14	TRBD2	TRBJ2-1	CSADTSGGANEQFF	TGCAGTGCAGACACTAGCGGGGGGGCTAATGAGCAGTTCTTC
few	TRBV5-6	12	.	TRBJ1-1	CASSSGDTEAFF	TGTGCCAGCAGCTCGGGGGACACTGAAGCTTTCTTT
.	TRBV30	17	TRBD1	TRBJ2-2	CAWSRWDRGLHTGELFF	TGTGCCTGGAGTCGATGGGACAGGGGGCTGCACACCGGGGAGCTGTTTTTT
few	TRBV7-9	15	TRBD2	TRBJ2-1	CASSFGLASYNEQFF	TGTGCCAGCAGCTTTGGACTAGCCTCCTACAATGAGCAGTTCTTC
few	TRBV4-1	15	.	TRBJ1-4	CASSQRTGANEKLFF	TGCGCCAGCAGCCAACGCACGGGGGCGAATGAAAAACTGTTTTTT
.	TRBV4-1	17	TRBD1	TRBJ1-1	CASSQAGIGRGRGEAFF	TGCGCCAGCAGCCAAGCCGGAATTGGCAGGGGGCGAGGTGAAGCTTTCTTT
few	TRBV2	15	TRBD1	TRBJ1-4	CASSGAGGAGEKLFF	TGTGCCAGCAGTGGGGCAGGGGGCGCGGGTGAAAAACTGTTTTTT
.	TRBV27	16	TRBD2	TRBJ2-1	CASNPGTSEDGNEQFF	TGTGCCAGCAACCCAGGGACTAGCGAGGATGGGAATGAGCAGTTCTTC
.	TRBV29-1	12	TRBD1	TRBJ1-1	CSVDRANTEAFF	TGCAGCGTCGACAGGGCGAACACTGAAGCTTTCTTT
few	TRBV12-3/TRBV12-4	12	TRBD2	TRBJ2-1	CASSRGGNEQFF	TGTGCCAGCAGCCGGGGGGGCAATGAGCAGTTCTTC
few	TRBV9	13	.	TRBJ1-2	CASSREAIYGYTF	TGTGCCAGCTCGAGGGAGGCAATTTATGGCTACACCTTC
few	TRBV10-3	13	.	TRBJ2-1	CAISQTPPTEQFF	TGTGCCATCAGCCAGACTCCGCCGACTGAGCAGTTCTTC
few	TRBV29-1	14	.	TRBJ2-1	CSVEAEEQVNEQFF	TGCAGCGTTGAGGCAGAGGAACAGGTCAATGAGCAGTTCTTC
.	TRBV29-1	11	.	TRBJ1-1	CSVPPETEAFF	TGCAGCGTTCCTCCTGAGACAGAAGCTTTCTTT
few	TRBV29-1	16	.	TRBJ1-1	CSVEENAGSMNTEAFF	TGCAGCGTTGAAGAAAACGCGGGTTCAATGAACACTGAAGCTTTCTTT
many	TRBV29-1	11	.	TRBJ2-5	CSVLPLETQYF	TGCAGCGTCCTCCCATTGGAGACCCAGTACTTC
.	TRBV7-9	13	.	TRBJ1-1	CASSFSSNTEAFF	TGTGCCAGCAGCTTTTCATCAAACACTGAAGCTTTCTTT
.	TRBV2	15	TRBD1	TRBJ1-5	CASGEGQEDNQPQHF	TGTGCCAGCGGGGAGGGACAGGAAGACAATCAGCCCCAGCATTTT
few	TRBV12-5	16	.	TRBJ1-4	CASGLSGGQPNEKLFF	TGTGCTAGTGGTTTGTCCGGGGGGCAGCCTAATGAAAAACTGTTTTTT
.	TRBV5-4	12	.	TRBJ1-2	CASSPPLGGYTF	TGTGCCAGCAGCCCCCCCCTGGGTGGCTACACCTTC
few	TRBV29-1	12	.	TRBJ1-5	CSVTDGYQPQHF	TGCAGCGTGACGGACGGATATCAGCCCCAGCATTTT
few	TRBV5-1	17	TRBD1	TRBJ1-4	CASSLRTGPATNEKLFF	TGCGCCAGCAGCTTGAGGACAGGACCCGCAACTAATGAAAAACTGTTTTTT
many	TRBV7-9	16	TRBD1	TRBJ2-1	CASSLGRTGPYNEQFF	TGTGCCAGCAGCCTCGGAAGGACAGGGCCCTACAATGAGCAGTTCTTC
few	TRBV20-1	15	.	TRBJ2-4	CSATTPQLAKNIQYF	TGCAGTGCTACGACACCCCAGCTAGCCAAAAACATTCAGTACTTC
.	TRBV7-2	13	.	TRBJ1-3	CASSQIHGNTIYF	TGTGCCAGCAGCCAAATCCATGGAAACACCATATATTTT
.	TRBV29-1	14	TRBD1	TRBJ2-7	CSVESGTDTGEQYF	TGCAGCGTTGAATCCGGGACAGACACTGGAGAGCAGTACTTC
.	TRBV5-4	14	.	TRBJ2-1	CASSFWAGSPEQFF	TGTGCCAGCAGCTTCTGGGCAGGCTCCCCTGAGCAGTTCTTC
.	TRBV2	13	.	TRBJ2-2	CASWDPNTGELFF	TGTGCCAGCTGGGACCCGAACACCGGGGAGCTGTTTTTT
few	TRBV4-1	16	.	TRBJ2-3	CASSLPLGGATDTQYF	TGCGCCAGCAGCCTACCATTGGGGGGGGCTACAGATACGCAGTATTTT
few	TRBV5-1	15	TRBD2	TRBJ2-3	CASSPGTSGSDTQYF	TGCGCCAGCAGCCCCGGGACTAGCGGGTCGGATACGCAGTATTTT
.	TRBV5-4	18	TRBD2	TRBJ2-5	CASSSDESAGGPWETQYF	TGTGCCAGCAGCTCAGATGAATCAGCGGGGGGGCCTTGGGAGACCCAGTACTTC
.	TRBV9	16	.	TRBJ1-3	CASSGALDGLGNTIYF	TGTGCCAGCAGCGGAGCGCTGGATGGCCTAGGAAACACCATATATTTT
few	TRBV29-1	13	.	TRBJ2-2	CSVDTANTGELFF	TGCAGCGTTGACACAGCGAACACCGGGGAGCTGTTTTTT
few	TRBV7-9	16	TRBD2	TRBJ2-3	CASSLFSGGITDTQYF	TGTGCCAGCAGCTTATTTTCGGGGGGGATCACAGATACGCAGTATTTT
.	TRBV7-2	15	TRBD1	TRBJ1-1	CASSLTGGRDTEAFF	TGTGCCAGCAGCTTGACAGGGGGCAGGGACACTGAAGCTTTCTTT
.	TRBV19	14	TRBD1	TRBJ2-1	CASSIGQGYNEQFF	TGTGCCAGTAGTATAGGACAGGGGTACAATGAGCAGTTCTTC
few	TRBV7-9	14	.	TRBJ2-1	CASSPSGPYNEQFF	TGTGCCAGCAGCCCCAGCGGGCCCTACAATGAGCAGTTCTTC
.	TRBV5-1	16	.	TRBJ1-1	CASSLRSQGMNTEAFF	TGCGCCAGCAGCTTGAGATCGCAGGGGATGAACACTGAAGCTTTCTTT